Shown below are 5 T cell receptor beta chains from a single sample sequenced in a study of shared clonotypes between healthy human individuals (dated by TCRdb to about 2020). CD8 naive samples were obtained by positive selection for CCR7 among CD45RO-negative cells, yielding a CD45RA+CCR7+ population from which TemRA cells were excluded. To prepare the library, the immunoSEQ multiplex PCR assay was applied. TCRdb limited this immuneACCESS table to in-frame rearrangements with V and J called. A share of clones is missing; checked studies link under half to unresolved V genes, and the rest is unexplained. The sample table holds just over 2,000,000 clones, of which about 95% were seen once. The leading ten clones occupy roughly 1.1% of the sample. Sequencing was done on a sample of naive CD8+ T cells sorted from blood. The cell subset or site tag for this specimen amounts to: CD45RA+CCR7+. The receptors were gathered from a man younger than 35 in good health.

The chain has TRBV11-2 and TRBJ2-7; D is ambiguous. V was cut by 4 bases and J by 4 bases, with 5 bases left in between. The CDR3 spans 11 residues. Germline lookup yields CDR1 SGHAT and CDR2 FQNNGV. CDR3 in amino acids: CASSYFYEQYF. CDR3 coding DNA: TGTGCCAGCAGCTACTTTTACGAGCAGTACTTC.

This clone appeared a single time. The chain links TRBV7-9 to TRBJ2-7; a possible D gene is TRBD1 (6 bases). The length of the CDR3 is 16 residues. The V gene's germline CDR1 is SEHNR and CDR2 FQNEAQ (reference sequence). V gave up 4 bases and J gave up 3 bases, with 19 bases separating them. The CDR3 here is CASSSSANRAIYEQYF. For the CDR3, the DNA is TGTGCCAGCAGCTCGTCGGCGAACAGGGCTATCTACGAGCAGTACTTC.

Here the CDR3 DNA reads TGTGCCAGCATCCAACAGGGAGGGCTCGCAGATACGCAGTATTTT. It specifies CASIQQGGLADTQYF. This chain connects TRBV6-6 to TRBJ2-3; a possible D gene is TRBD2 (7 bases). The length of the CDR3 is 15 residues. The germline CDR1 and CDR2 sequences are MNHNY and SVGAGI (reference sequence). Trimming left V 7 bases short and J 4 bases short, with 18 bases between.

The J gene is TRBJ2-5, the V gene TRBV28, with a possible D match to TRBD2 (5 bases). The CDR3 is 14 amino acids. The germline gives CDR1 MDHEN, CDR2 SYDVKM. Trimming took off 6 bases at V and 4 bases at J, with 15 bases between the two ends. CDR3 in amino acids: CASSPLVSGETQYF. The CDR3 coding sequence is TGTGCCAGCAGCCCCTTGGTGAGCGGAGAGACCCAGTACTTC.

The chain couples TRBV2 to TRBJ2-1; D may be TRBD1 (7 bases). This CDR3 is built from 14 residues. The V gene's germline CDR1 is SNHLY and CDR2 FYNNEI. Trimming pared 11 bases from V and 1 base from J, leaving 15 bases between. Here the CDR3 DNA reads TGTGCCTGCCTTCCAGGGGGGTCCTACAATGAGCAGTTCTTC. It encodes CACLPGGSYNEQFF.